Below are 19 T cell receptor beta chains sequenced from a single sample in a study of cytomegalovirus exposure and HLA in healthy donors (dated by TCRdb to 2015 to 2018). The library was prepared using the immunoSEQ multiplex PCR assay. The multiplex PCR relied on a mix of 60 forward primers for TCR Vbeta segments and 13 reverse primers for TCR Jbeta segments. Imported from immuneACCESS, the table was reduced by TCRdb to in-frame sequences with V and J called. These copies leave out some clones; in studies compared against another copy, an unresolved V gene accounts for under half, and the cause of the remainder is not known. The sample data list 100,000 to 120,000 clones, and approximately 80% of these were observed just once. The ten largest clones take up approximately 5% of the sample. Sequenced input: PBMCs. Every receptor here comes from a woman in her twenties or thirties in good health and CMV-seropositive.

The CDR3 loop is CASSQVRGFNEQYF. CDR3 bases: TGCGCCAGCAGCCAAGTACGAGGGTTCAACGAGCAGTACTTC. The gene calls are TRBV4-1 and TRBJ2-7; TRBD2 might be the D (5 bases). Germline V gene sequence: CDR1 MGHRA, CDR2 YSYEKL. The CDR3 spans 14 residues. V dropped 1 base and J dropped 5 bases, with 12 bases sitting between them.

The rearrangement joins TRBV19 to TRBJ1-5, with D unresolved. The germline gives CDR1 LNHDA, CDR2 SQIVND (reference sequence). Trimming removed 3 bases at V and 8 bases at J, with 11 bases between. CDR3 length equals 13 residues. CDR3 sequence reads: CASSISRGKPQHF. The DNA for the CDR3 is TGTGCCAGTAGTATTTCGCGCGGTAAGCCCCAGCATTTT. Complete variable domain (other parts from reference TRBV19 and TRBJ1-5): DGGITQSPKYLFRKEGQNVTLSCEQNLNHDAMYWYRQDPGQGLRLIYYSQIVNDFQKGDIAEGYSVSREKKESFPLTVTSAQKNPTAFYLCASSISRGKPQHFGDGTRLSIL.

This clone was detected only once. CDR3 DNA: TGCAGCGTTTTCTACACTGAAGCTTTCTTT. Its translation: CSVFYTEAFF. This rearrangement joins TRBV29-1 to TRBJ1-1; D is undetermined. The V gene's germline CDR1 is SQVTM and CDR2 ANQGSEA. The ends were cut back, 5 bases at V and 3 bases at J, with 4 bases in the middle. The CDR3 covers 10 residues.

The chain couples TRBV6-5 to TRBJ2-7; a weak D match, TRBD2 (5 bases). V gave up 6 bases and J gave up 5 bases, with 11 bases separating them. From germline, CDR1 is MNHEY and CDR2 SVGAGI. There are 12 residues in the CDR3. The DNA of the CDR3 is TGTGCCAGCAGACCTCGGACTCACGAGCAGTACTTC. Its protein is CASRPRTHEQYF.

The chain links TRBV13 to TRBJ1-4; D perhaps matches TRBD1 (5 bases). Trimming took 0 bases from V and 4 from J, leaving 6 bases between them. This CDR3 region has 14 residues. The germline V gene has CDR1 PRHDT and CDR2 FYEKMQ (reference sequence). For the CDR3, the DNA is TGTGCCAGCAGCTTAGGACAGGATAATGAAAAACTGTTTTTT. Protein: CASSLGQDNEKLFF.

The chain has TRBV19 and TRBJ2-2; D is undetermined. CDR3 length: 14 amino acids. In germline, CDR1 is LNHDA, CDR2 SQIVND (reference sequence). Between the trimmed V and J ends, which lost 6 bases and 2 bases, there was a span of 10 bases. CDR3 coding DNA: TGTGCCAGTAGAGAGATACTTAACACCGGGGAGCTGTTTTTT. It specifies CASREILNTGELFF.

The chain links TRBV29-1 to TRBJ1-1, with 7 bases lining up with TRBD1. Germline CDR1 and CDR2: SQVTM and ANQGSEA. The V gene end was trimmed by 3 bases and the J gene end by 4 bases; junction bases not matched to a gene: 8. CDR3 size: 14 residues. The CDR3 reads CSVDGSQGPTEAFF. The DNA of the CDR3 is TGCAGCGTTGACGGCTCACAGGGGCCCACTGAAGCTTTCTTT.

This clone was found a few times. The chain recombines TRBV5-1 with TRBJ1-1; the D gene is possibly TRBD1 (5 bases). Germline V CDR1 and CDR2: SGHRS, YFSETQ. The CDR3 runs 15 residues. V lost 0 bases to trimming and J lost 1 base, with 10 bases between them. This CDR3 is CASSLEGPPNTEAFF. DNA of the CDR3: TGCGCCAGCAGCTTGGAGGGGCCGCCGAACACTGAAGCTTTCTTT. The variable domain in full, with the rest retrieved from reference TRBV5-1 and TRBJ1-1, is KAGVTQTPRYLIKTRGQQVTLSCSPISGHRSVSWYQQTPGQGLQFLFEYFSETQRNKGNFPGRFSGRQFSNSRSEMNVSTLELGDSALYLCASSLEGPPNTEAFFGQGTRLTVV.

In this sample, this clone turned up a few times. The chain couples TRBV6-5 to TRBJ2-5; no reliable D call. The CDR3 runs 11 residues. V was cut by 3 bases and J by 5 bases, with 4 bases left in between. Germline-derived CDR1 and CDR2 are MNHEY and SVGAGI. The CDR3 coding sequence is TGTGCCAGCAGTTATTCGGAGACCCAGTACTTC. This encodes CASSYSETQYF.

The CDR3, as DNA: TGCGCCAGCAGGTTGACAGGGATGAGCACAGATACGCAGTATTTT. Its protein is CASRLTGMSTDTQYF. The rearrangement joins TRBV5-1 to TRBJ2-3; 7 positions agree with TRBD1. The CDR3 is 15 amino acids. V was pared by 5 bases and J by 0 bases, with 6 bases of the junction left unmatched. CDR1 is SGHRS, CDR2 YFSETQ, per germline. The variable domain in full, completed from reference TRBV5-1 and TRBJ2-3, reads KAGVTQTPRYLIKTRGQQVTLSCSPISGHRSVSWYQQTPGQGLQFLFEYFSETQRNKGNFPGRFSGRQFSNSRSEMNVSTLELGDSALYLCASRLTGMSTDTQYFGPGTRLTVL.

CDR3 sequence reads: CAISAVSSGNTIYF. DNA of the CDR3: TGTGCCATCAGTGCGGTGAGCTCTGGAAACACCATATATTTT. The chain links TRBV10-3 to TRBJ1-3; D is ambiguous. Trimming removed 4 bases at V and 0 bases at J, with 7 bases between. The CDR3 is 14 amino acids. The germline gives CDR1 ENHRY, CDR2 SYGVKD.

This chain's CDR3 is CASSPTTGPYNEQFF. The CDR3 DNA is TGTGCCAGCAGCCCGACTACTGGTCCCTACAATGAGCAGTTCTTC. The chain employs TRBV6-5 and TRBJ2-1, with D possibly matching TRBD2 (5 bases). With 6 bases removed from V and 2 bases from J, the gap between germline ends came to 14 bases. Germline V CDR1 and CDR2: MNHEY, SVGAGI. The CDR3 runs 15 residues.

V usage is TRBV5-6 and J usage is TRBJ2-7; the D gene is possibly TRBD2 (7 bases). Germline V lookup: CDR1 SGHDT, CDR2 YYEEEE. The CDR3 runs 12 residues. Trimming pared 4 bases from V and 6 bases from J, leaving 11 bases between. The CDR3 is CASSGGATEQYF. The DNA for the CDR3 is TGTGCCAGCAGCGGGGGGGCTACCGAGCAGTACTTC. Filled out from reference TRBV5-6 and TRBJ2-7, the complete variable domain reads DAGVTQSPTHLIKTRGQQVTLRCSPKSGHDTVSWYQQALGQGPQFIFQYYEEEERQRGNFPDRFSGHQFPNYSSELNVNALLLGDSALYLCASSGGATEQYFGPGTRLTVT.

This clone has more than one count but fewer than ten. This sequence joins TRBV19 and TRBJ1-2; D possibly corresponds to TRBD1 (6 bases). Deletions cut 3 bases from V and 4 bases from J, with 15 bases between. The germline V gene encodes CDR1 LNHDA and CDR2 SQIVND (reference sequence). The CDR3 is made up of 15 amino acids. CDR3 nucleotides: TGTGCCAGTAGTATCTTGGGGGCTTCAGGCTATGGCTACACCTTC. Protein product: CASSILGASGYGYTF. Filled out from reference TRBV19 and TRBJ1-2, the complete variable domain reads DGGITQSPKYLFRKEGQNVTLSCEQNLNHDAMYWYRQDPGQGLRLIYYSQIVNDFQKGDIAEGYSVSREKKESFPLTVTSAQKNPTAFYLCASSILGASGYGYTFGSGTRLTVV.

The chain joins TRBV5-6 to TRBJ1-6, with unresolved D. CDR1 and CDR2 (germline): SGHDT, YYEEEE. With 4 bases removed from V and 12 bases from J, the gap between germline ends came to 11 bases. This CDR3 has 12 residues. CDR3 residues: CASSLSEVPLHF. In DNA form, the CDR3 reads TGTGCCAGCAGCCTCTCTGAGGTACCCCTCCACTTT. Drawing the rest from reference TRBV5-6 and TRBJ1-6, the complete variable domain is DAGVTQSPTHLIKTRGQQVTLRCSPKSGHDTVSWYQQALGQGPQFIFQYYEEEERQRGNFPDRFSGHQFPNYSSELNVNALLLGDSALYLCASSLSEVPLHFGNGTRLTVT.

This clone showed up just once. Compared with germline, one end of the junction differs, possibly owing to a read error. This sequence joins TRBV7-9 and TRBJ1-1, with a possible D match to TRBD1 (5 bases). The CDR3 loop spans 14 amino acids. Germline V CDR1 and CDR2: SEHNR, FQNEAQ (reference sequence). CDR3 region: CSSSLGVWATEAFF. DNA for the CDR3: TGTTCCAGCAGCTTAGGGGTTTGGGCCACTGAAGCTTTCTTT.

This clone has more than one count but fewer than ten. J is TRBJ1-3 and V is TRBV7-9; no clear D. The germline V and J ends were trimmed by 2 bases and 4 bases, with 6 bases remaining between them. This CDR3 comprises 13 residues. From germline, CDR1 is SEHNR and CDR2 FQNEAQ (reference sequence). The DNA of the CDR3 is TGTGCCAGCAGCTTATTTGAGGGAAACACCATATATTTT. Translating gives CASSLFEGNTIYF.

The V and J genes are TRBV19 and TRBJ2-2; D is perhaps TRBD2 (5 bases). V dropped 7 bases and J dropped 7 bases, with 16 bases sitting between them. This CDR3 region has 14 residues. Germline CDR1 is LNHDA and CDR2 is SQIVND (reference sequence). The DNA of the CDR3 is TGTGCCAGTACCGAAATTCGGGGAATCGGGGAGCTGTTTTTT. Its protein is CASTEIRGIGELFF.

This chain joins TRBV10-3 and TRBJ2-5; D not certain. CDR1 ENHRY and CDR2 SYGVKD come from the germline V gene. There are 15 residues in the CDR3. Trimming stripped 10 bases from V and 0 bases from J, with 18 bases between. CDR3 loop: CATSIGDSYQETQYF. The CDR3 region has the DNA TGTGCCACCTCCATAGGAGACTCCTACCAAGAGACCCAGTACTTC.